This T cell receptor (beta chain) was retrieved from a study of CD8+CD57+ T cells in acquired aplastic anemia (dated by TCRdb to about 2018). Concerning the study at large: DNA extracted from sorted CD4+ and CD8+ cells had a mean of around 3 ug, with a range of roughly 0.18 to 27.4 ug. CD8+CD57+ expansion was defined as frequency above the mean frequency observed in healthy subjects.

TCR beta VDJ combination and CDR3 sequence profiling used genomic DNA as the template. An Illumina HiSeq 2000 was used for TCR repertoire sequencing. The original methods were these. Repertoires were assessed using TRBV/TRBJ rearrangement plots, CDR3 size and DJ length profiles, and Simpson's diversity index. The immunodominant clone was defined as the most abundant DNA sequence in deep sequencing data. CDR3 amino acid sequences were screened for sharing across subjects and were compared with published repertoires and the VDJdb database. Clones were called with MiXCR by TCRdb after fastp trimmed the public reads at Q25, and only in-frame beta chains were retained. CDR3 protein sequences are deduplicated, and each keeps its most common genes and DNA. The authors' filters were not applied to this entry. This sample is represented by approximately 300,000 distinct CDR3 sequences; 45% to 65% of them were singletons. The leading ten clones occupy under 1.5% of the sample.

The full study reports these points: Around 28 CD8+ CDR3 sequences were found to be shared between patients and controls, but these sequences appeared to be highly expressed in patients and within the immunodominant clones of the patients. Between patients and healthy controls, no significant difference in CD8+ Simpson's diversity was found (P=0.060).

The cysteine opens and the phenylalanine closes a CDR3 of 17 amino acids. Only CDR3 DNA remains: 51 bases, in frame from the first base. CDR1 and CDR2 (LNHNV, YYDKDF) derive from the germline V gene (reference sequence). Germline trimming amounts to 1 base on V and 5 bases on J, with 10 as the count of junction bases outside the gene matches. A word on this clonotype: Its antigen remains undetermined. Per-base quality was not reported, and no clone a single base away is much larger than it.

The patients picked for sequencing were ones in whom flow cytometry had shown an expansion of CD8+CD57+ cells. Every patient had a diagnosis of severe acquired aplastic anemia based on International Study of Aplastic Anemia and Agranulocytosis and Camitta criteria. Patients had received no therapy at the time of blood sampling. TCR repertoires of sorted CD4+ and CD8+ blood T cells from severe aplastic anemia patients and healthy subjects were deep-sequenced in the study. Patients were enrolled in the USA under clinicaltrials.gov protocols 00001620, 01623167, 00001397, 00071045, 00081523 and 00961064. Ficoll-Paque density gradient centrifugation was used to isolate peripheral blood mononuclear cells. Before DNA was extracted, CD4+ and CD8+ T cells were sorted using either FACS or magnetic beads.

Sequenced material: sorted CD4+, CD8+, or CD8+CD57+ T cells (not recorded which) from PBMCs. This TCR came from a human donor with aplastic anemia. In this chain, TRBV15 is recombined with TRBJ2-1, with 8 central nucleotides matching TRBD1. CDR3 sequence: CATSRGRGRTGNNEQFF. Here is the DNA: TGTGCCACCAGCAGAGGACGGGGTAGGACAGGGAACAATGAGCAGTTCTTC.